This is a list of T cell receptor beta chains from one sample in a study of blood T cell repertoires in COVID-19. Generated by immunoSEQ multiplex PCR, the TCRdb table keeps only in-frame clones and is missing some. The sample lists some 130,000 clones, around 89% occurring once. Sample: peripheral blood. These receptors were collected from a man between 45 and 60 years old with acute or convalescent COVID-19. Each CDR3 is given with its conserved first and last residue. The D gene is left open where the match is weak. Only some rows state a clone size, as once, few, many or a class for expanded clones.

D	J	size	V	DNA	CDR3
.	TRBJ2-2	.	TRBV2	TGTGCCAGCAGTGAAGTAACTCTCAGGGCCGGGGAGCTGTTTTTT	CASSEVTLRAGELFF
TRBD1	TRBJ1-1	once	TRBV5-1	TGCGCCAGCAGCTTTATACAGGGGGCACTCGCTATATCCGGTGAAGCTTTCTTT	CASSFIQGALAISGEAFF
.	TRBJ2-5	.	TRBV19	TGTGCCAGTAGTATTCTGGGCGGGCCGGAGAGTACCCAGTACTTC	CASSILGGPESTQYF
.	TRBJ1-2	.	TRBV3-1/TRBV3-2	TGTGCCAGCAGCCAGTCTCCGGGGGGCTACACCTTC	CASSQSPGGYTF
.	TRBJ1-1	.	TRBV9	TGTGCCAGCAGCGTTGGCGAGGAGCGCACTGAAGCTTTCTTT	CASSVGEERTEAFF
TRBD2	TRBJ2-3	once	TRBV7-9	TGTGCCAGCACGCCTAGCGGGGGGGCAGATACGCAGTATTTT	CASTPSGGADTQYF
.	TRBJ1-5	few	TRBV5-5	TGTGCCAGCAGCCCCCCAGGTCAGCCCCAGCATTTT	CASSPPGQPQHF
.	TRBJ1-1	.	TRBV7-9	TGTGCCAGCAGCCGACATCTTATGAACACTGAAGCTTTCTTT	CASSRHLMNTEAFF
TRBD1	TRBJ1-6	.	TRBV27	TGTGCCAGCAGGCGACAGGGGCTCGTGGATTCACCCCTCCACTTT	CASRRQGLVDSPLHF
TRBD2	TRBJ2-5	few	TRBV2	TGTGCCAGCAGTGGGGGCCGACTAGCGGGAGTGGTTTGGCAAGAGACCCAGTACTTC	CASSGGRLAGVVWQETQYF
.	TRBJ1-2	.	TRBV5-4	TGTGCCAGCAGCCCTGCTATGGGGCGTAACTATGGCTACACCTTC	CASSPAMGRNYGYTF
.	TRBJ2-2	.	TRBV14	TGTGCCAGCAGCCGGCTCGAAGGGGTGAGCGGGGAGCTGTTTTTT	CASSRLEGVSGELFF
.	TRBJ1-1	few	TRBV20-1	TGCAGTGCTAGTTGGAGGGGGGGGGCGCGGCAAGCTTTCTTT	CSASWRGGARQAFF
.	TRBJ1-5	.	TRBV15	TGTGCCACCAGCAGAGATCAGGGGCAAATGCAGCCCCAGCATTTT	CATSRDQGQMQPQHF
TRBD1	TRBJ1-1	.	TRBV5-1	TGCGCCAGCAGCTTGGCTGGACAGGGCAAGGGCGCTTTCTTT	CASSLAGQGKGAFF
TRBD1	TRBJ1-5	.	TRBV7-8	TGTGCCAGCAGCCCCCTGGGGGACAGGGTAAACCAGCCCCAGCATTTT	CASSPLGDRVNQPQHF
.	TRBJ1-2	.	TRBV18	TGTGCCAGCTCACCTAGGACAGACTCCTTAGCTAACTATGGCTACACCTTC	CASSPRTDSLANYGYTF
.	TRBJ2-7	.	TRBV3-1/TRBV3-2	TGTGCCAGCAGCCAAGAAGTGAGGCCTTACGAGCAGTACTTC	CASSQEVRPYEQYF
TRBD1	TRBJ1-3	.	TRBV3-1/TRBV3-2	TGTGCCAGCAGCCATGGGGGACAGCACAATGGGAACACCATATATTTT	CASSHGGQHNGNTIYF
.	TRBJ2-7	.	TRBV4-1	TGCGCCAGCAGCCCACTGATGACAGGCTACGAGCAGTACTTC	CASSPLMTGYEQYF
.	TRBJ1-2	.	TRBV18	TGTGCCAGCTCACCACGGCTTGGAGAGACGTACTATGGCTACACCTTC	CASSPRLGETYYGYTF
.	TRBJ1-6	.	TRBV30	TGTGCCTCCGAAGCGGGGACGAGTTCACCCCTCCACTTT	CASEAGTSSPLHF
.	TRBJ2-1	.	TRBV27	TGTGCCAGCAGTTTTTACCTCTATAGCGGAAACAATGAGCAGTTCTTC	CASSFYLYSGNNEQFF
.	TRBJ1-5	.	TRBV3-1/TRBV3-2	TGTGCCAGCAGCCAAGATAGAGTCCGGAATCAGCCCCAGCATTTT	CASSQDRVRNQPQHF
.	TRBJ2-5	.	TRBV28	TGTGCCAGCAGTTTAGGGGCAGCTCAAGAGACCCAGTACTTC	CASSLGAAQETQYF
.	TRBJ2-1	.	TRBV3-1/TRBV3-2	TGTGCCAGCAGCCAAGGGAGGCGGGCTGAGCAGTTCTTC	CASSQGRRAEQFF
.	TRBJ2-6	.	TRBV5-1	TGCGCCAGCGGGGCCTCTGGGGCCAACGTCCTGACTTTC	CASGASGANVLTF
TRBD1	TRBJ1-1	.	TRBV27	TGTGCCAGCAGTCGCCGGGACAGGGTCTTAACTGAAGCTTTCTTT	CASSRRDRVLTEAFF
TRBD1	TRBJ1-2	.	TRBV5-6	TGTGCCAGCAGCCTAGGACAGGGGAGACATGGCTACACCTTC	CASSLGQGRHGYTF
.	TRBJ1-2	.	TRBV12-2	TGTGCAAGTCGCTTAACGCGGGGTGAGGGCTATGTCTATGGCTACACCTTC	CASRLTRGEGYVYGYTF
.	TRBJ1-1	few	TRBV5-1	TGCGCCAGCAGCTCTTCAGTAATCCCTGAAGCTTTCTTT	CASSSSVIPEAFF
TRBD2	TRBJ2-1	.	TRBV3-1/TRBV3-2	TGTGCCAGCAGCCTCTTAGCGGGAAATGAGCAGTTCTTC	CASSLLAGNEQFF
.	TRBJ1-2	.	TRBV25-1	TGTGCCAAACGGATTGGGAGGTTAGAGAAGGATGGCTACACCTTC	CAKRIGRLEKDGYTF
.	TRBJ2-7	.	TRBV5-4	TGTGCCAGCAGCCCGCCGAGAGCGGCAACCTACGAGCAGTACTTC	CASSPPRAATYEQYF
.	TRBJ1-1	once	TRBV5-4	TGTGCCAGCAGCTTGGGACACACGAACACTGAAGCTTTCTTT	CASSLGHTNTEAFF
.	TRBJ1-5	.	TRBV19	TGTGCCAGTAGTATAGTCCTCAGGGTGACTCAGCCCCAGCATTTT	CASSIVLRVTQPQHF
TRBD1	TRBJ2-7	.	TRBV10-3	TGTGCCATCAGTGACCCCCGAACTGGACAGGGGAACGAGCAGTACTTC	CAISDPRTGQGNEQYF
.	TRBJ1-5	.	TRBV2	TGTGCCAGCAGGGTGGGTGGGGGCGTATTTGGCAATCAGCCCCAGCATTTT	CASRVGGGVFGNQPQHF
.	TRBJ1-3	.	TRBV6-2/TRBV6-3	TGTGCCAGCAGTTCCGCGAGAAACACCATATATTTT	CASSSARNTIYF
.	TRBJ2-3	.	TRBV5-6	TGTGCCAGCAGCGATTGGACTGTCACAGATACGCAGTATTTT	CASSDWTVTDTQYF
.	TRBJ2-1	few	TRBV24-1	TGTGCCACCAGTGGCGGGGCCCAACACAATGAGCAGTTCTTC	CATSGGAQHNEQFF
.	TRBJ1-3	.	TRBV29-1	TGCAGCGCCTCCGGGGTCTCTGGAAACACCATATATTTT	CSASGVSGNTIYF
TRBD1	TRBJ2-5	.	TRBV9	TGTGCCAGCAGCGTAACAGGGGGCGGAGAGACCCAGTACTTC	CASSVTGGGETQYF
.	TRBJ1-5	.	TRBV28	TGTGCCAGCAGTTTCCCCTCGGGGCAGGGGAATCAGCCCCAGCATTTT	CASSFPSGQGNQPQHF
TRBD2	TRBJ2-7	.	TRBV28	TGTGCCAGCAGTTTTACCGGGACTAGTAACGAGCAGTACTTC	CASSFTGTSNEQYF
.	TRBJ1-1	.	TRBV4-1	TGCGCCAGCAGCCAGACGGGGTTGTCTGAAGCTTTCTTT	CASSQTGLSEAFF
.	TRBJ1-6	few	TRBV7-2	TGTGCCAGCAGCTTAGCGCTGGCCGGGGAGACCCTCCACTTT	CASSLALAGETLHF
.	TRBJ2-6	.	TRBV19	TGTGCCAGTAGTATGACCAGGGGTGGTGTCCTGACTTTC	CASSMTRGGVLTF
.	TRBJ1-1	.	TRBV11-1	TGTGCCAGCAGCCCCCAGGGCATGAACACTGAAGCTTTCTTT	CASSPQGMNTEAFF
.	TRBJ1-4	.	TRBV4-1	TGCGCCAGCAGCCAATTGGCAGGCGTCGGTGAAAAACTGTTTTTT	CASSQLAGVGEKLFF
.	TRBJ2-7	.	TRBV2	TGTGCCAGCAGTCCCCCCGAACGGGGATTTCCCTACGAGCAGTACTTC	CASSPPERGFPYEQYF
TRBD1	TRBJ2-4	.	TRBV6-5	TGTGCCAGCAGTTCCGGACAGGGGAACATTCAGTACTTC	CASSSGQGNIQYF
.	TRBJ2-1	.	TRBV12-3/TRBV12-4	TGTGCCAGCAGTGGTAGCTACAATGAGCAGTTCTTC	CASSGSYNEQFF
TRBD2	TRBJ2-7	.	TRBV7-2	TGTGCCAGCAGCCCTATGGGGCTAGCGGGAGGTCTGAGCGAGCAGTACTTC	CASSPMGLAGGLSEQYF
.	TRBJ2-1	.	TRBV21-1	TGTGCCAGCAGCACCCCTAGGAGATATAGGGACAGGGACTACAATGAGCAGTTCTTC	CASSTPRRYRDRDYNEQFF
TRBD1	TRBJ1-2	.	TRBV2	TGTGCCAGCAGGGCCGGCTGGACAGGGGGCGGCTACACCTTC	CASRAGWTGGGYTF
.	TRBJ1-2	few	TRBV7-9	TGTGCCAGCAGCTTAGCTTTTGGGGAGACATATGGCTACACCTTC	CASSLAFGETYGYTF